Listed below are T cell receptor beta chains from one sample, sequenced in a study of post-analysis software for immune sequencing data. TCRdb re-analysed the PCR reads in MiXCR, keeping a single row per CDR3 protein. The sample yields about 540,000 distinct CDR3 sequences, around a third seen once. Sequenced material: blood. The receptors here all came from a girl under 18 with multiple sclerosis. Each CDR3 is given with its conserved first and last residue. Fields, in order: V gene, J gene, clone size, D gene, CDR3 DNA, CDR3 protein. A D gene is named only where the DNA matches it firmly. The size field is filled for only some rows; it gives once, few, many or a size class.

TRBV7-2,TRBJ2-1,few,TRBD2,TGTGCCAGCAGCTTTTCTACAGCGGGGGGGCAGAATGAGCAGTTCTTC,CASSFSTAGGQNEQFF
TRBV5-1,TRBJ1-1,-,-,TGCGCCAGCAGCCCGAGCTCAGGCCAAGCCCTGCTGACAGCTTTCTTT,CASSPSSGQALLTAFF
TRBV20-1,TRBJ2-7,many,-,TGCAGTGCTGGGGACATCTACGAGCAGTACTTC,CSAGDIYEQYF
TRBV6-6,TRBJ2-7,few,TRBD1,TGTGCCAGCACAACGGGACAGGGGGTTTACGAGCAGTACTTC,CASTTGQGVYEQYF
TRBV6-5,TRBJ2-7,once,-,TGTGCCAGCAGTTACCGGAGAAGGGAGCAGTACTTC,CASSYRRREQYF
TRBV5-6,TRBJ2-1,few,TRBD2,TGTGCCAGCAGCTTAGCGGGGGGGGAGTTCTTC,CASSLAGGEFF
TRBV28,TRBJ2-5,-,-,TGTGCCAGCAGCTCCTCTCCGGGTGGGAAGACCCAGTACTTC,CASSSSPGGKTQYF
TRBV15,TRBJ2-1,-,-,TGTGCCACCAGCTTCGGACGGCGCAATGAGCAGTTCTTC,CATSFGRRNEQFF
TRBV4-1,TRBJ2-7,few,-,TGCGCCAGCAGCCAAGGGACCCCGGTTTACGAGCAGTACTTC,CASSQGTPVYEQYF
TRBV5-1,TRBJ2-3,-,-,TGCGCCAGCAGCTTGGCCGGCAGGCGATCAGGCGATACGCAGTATTTT,CASSLAGRRSGDTQYF
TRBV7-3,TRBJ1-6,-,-,TGTGCCAGCATCCCGACGAGCTCCTATAATTCACCCCTCCACTTT,CASIPTSSYNSPLHF
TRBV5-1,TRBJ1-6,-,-,TGCGCCAGCAGGGGCGGGGATTCACCCCTCCACTTT,CASRGGDSPLHF
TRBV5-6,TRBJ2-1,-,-,TGTGCCAGCAGCTACTCGGATAGGTCCTACAATGAGCAGTTCTTC,CASSYSDRSYNEQFF
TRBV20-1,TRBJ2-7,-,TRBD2,TGCAGTGCTAGAACCCGTTGGGGACTAGCGGGGATCTACGAGCAGTACTTC,CSARTRWGLAGIYEQYF
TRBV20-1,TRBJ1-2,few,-,TGCAGTGCTAGAGTTGTGGCGTACACCTTC,CSARVVAYTF